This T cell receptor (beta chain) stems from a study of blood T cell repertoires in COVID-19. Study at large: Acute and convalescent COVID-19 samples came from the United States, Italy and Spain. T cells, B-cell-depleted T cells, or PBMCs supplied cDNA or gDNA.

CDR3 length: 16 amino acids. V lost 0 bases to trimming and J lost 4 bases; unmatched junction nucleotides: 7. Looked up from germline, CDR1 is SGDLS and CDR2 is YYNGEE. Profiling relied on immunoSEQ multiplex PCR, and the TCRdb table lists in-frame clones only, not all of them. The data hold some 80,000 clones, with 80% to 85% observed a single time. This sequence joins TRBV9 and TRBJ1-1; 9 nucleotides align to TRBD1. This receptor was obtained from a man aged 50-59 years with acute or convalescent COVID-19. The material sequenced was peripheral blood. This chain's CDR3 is CASSVAMTGGPTEAFF. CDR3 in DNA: TGTGCCAGCAGCGTAGCAATGACAGGGGGACCCACTGAAGCTTTCTTT.